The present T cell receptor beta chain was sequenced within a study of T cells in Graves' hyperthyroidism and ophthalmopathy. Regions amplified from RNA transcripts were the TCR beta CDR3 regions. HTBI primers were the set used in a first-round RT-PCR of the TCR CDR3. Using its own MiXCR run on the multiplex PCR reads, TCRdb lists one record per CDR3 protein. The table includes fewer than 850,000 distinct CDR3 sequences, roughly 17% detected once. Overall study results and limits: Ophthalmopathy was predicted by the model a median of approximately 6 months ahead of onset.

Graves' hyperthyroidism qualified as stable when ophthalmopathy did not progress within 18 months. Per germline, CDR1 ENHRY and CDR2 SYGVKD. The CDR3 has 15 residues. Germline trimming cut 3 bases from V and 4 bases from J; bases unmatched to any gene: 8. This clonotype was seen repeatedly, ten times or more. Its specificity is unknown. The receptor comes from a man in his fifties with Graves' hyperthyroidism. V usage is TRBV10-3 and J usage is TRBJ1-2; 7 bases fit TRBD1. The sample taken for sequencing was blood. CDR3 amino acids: CAISDPGTDTYGYTF. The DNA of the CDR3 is TGTGCCATCAGTGACCCCGGGACAGACACCTATGGCTACACCTTC.